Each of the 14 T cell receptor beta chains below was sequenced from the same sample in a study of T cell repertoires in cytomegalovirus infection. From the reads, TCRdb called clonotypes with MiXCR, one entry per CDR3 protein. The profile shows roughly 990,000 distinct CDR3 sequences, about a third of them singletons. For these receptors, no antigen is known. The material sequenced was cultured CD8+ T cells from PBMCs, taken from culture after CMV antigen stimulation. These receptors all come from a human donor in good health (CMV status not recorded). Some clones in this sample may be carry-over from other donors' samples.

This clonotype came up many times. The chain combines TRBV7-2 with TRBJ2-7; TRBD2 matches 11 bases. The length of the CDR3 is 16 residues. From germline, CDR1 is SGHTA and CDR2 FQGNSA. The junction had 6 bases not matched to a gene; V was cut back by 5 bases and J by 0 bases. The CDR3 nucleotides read TGTGCCAGCAGCCCGGTAGCGGGGGGGCCCTCCTACGAGCAGTACTTC. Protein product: CASSPVAGGPSYEQYF. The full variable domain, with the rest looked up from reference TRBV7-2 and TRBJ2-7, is GAGVSQSPSNKVTEKGKDVELRCDPISGHTALYWYRQSLGQGLEFLIYFQGNSAPDKSGLPSDRFSAERTGGSVSTLTIQRTQQEDSAVYLCASSPVAGGPSYEQYFGPGTRLTVT.

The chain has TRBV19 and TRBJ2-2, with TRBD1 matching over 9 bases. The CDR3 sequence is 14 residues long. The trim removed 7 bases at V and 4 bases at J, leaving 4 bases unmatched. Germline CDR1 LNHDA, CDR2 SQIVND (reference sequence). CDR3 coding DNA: TGTGCCAGTACCAAGACAGGGGGCACCGGGGAGCTGTTTTTT. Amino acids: CASTKTGGTGELFF.

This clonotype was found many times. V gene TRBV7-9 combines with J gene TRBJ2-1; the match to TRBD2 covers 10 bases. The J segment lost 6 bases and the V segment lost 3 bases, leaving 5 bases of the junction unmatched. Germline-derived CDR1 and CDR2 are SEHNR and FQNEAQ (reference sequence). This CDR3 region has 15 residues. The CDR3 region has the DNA TGTGCCAGCAGCTTGAGCGGGGGGGCCATCAATGAGCAGTTCTTC. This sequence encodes CASSLSGGAINEQFF.

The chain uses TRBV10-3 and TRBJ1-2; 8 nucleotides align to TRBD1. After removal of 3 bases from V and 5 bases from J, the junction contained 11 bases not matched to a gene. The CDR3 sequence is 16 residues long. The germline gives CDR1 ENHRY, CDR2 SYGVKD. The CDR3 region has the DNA TGTGCCATCAGTGACTTGGACAGGGTCCCTTGGTATGGCTACACCTTC. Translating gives CAISDLDRVPWYGYTF.

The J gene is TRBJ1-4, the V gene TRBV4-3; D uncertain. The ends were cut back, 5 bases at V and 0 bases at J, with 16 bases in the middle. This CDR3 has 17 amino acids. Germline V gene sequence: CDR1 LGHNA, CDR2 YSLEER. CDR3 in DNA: TGCGCCAGCAGCTCCCACGAAAGGGTTACAACTAATGAAAAACTGTTTTTT. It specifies CASSSHERVTTNEKLFF.

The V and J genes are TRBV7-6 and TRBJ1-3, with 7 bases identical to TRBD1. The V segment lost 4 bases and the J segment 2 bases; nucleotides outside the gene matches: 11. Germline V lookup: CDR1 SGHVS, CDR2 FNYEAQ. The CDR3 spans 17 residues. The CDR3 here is CASSSTLTGSAGNTIYF. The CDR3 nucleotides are TGTGCCAGCAGCTCCACCTTGACAGGGTCAGCTGGAAACACCATATATTTT.

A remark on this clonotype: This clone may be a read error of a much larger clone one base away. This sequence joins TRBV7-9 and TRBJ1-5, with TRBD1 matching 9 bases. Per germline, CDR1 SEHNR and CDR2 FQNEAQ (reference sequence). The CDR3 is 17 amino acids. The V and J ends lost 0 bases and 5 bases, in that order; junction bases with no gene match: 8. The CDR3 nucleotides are TGTGCCAGCAGCTTAGCACAGGGGGCGTCTGGCGATCAGCCCCAGCATTTT. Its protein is CASSLAQGASGDQPQHF.

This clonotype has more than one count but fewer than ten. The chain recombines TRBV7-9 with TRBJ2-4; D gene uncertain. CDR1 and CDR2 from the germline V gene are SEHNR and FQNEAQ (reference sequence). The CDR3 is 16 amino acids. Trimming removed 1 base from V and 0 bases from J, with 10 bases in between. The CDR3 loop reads CASSLEGGVAKNIQYF. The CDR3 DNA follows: TGTGCCAGCAGCTTAGAGGGCGGCGTAGCCAAAAACATTCAGTACTTC.

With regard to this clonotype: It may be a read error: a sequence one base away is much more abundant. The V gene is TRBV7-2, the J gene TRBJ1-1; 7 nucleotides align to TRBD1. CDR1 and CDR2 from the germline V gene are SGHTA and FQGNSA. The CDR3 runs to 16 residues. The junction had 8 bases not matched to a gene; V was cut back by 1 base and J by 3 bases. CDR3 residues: CASSLERTGPYTEAFF. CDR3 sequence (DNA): TGTGCCAGCAGCTTAGAACGGACAGGACCCTACACTGAAGCTTTCTTT.

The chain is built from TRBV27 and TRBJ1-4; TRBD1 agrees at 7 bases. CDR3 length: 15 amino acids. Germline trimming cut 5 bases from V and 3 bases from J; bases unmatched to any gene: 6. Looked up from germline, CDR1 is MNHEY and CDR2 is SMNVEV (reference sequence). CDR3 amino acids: CASSIGTAPNEKLFF. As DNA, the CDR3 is TGTGCCAGCAGTATCGGGACAGCCCCTAATGAAAAACTGTTTTTT.

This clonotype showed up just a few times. The chain's CDR3 is CASSLVAGYDEKLFF. The CDR3 DNA is TGTGCCAGCAGCTTAGTGGCAGGGTATGATGAAAAACTGTTTTTT. The chain combines TRBV7-8 with TRBJ1-4, with a possible D match to TRBD1 (5 bases). Trimming shortened V by 1 base and J by 6 bases, and 12 bases separated the two germline ends. The CDR3 is 15 amino acids. Germline V gene sequence: CDR1 SGHVS, CDR2 FQNEAQ.

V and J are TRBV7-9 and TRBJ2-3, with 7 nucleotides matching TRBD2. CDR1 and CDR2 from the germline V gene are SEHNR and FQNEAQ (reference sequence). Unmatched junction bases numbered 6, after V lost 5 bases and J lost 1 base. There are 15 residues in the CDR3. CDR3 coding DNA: TGTGCCAGCAGCGGCCAGGGAGGGCGCACAGATACGCAGTATTTT. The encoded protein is CASSGQGGRTDTQYF. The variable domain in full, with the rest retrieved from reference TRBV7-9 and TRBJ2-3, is DTGVSQNPRHKITKRGQNVTFRCDPISEHNRLYWYRQTLGQGPEFLTYFQNEAQLEKSRLLSDRFSAERPKGSFSTLEIQRTEQGDSAMYLCASSGQGGRTDTQYFGPGTRLTVL.

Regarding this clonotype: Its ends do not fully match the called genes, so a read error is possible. The CDR3: CANSPTGSTINEQFF. The CDR3 region has the DNA TGTGCCAACAGCCCTACAGGGTCCACGATCAATGAGCAGTTCTTC. The chain recombines TRBV7-9 with TRBJ2-1; tentative D call: TRBD1 (6 bases). The germline CDR1 and CDR2 sequences are SEHNR and FQNEAQ (reference sequence). The CDR3 runs to 15 residues.

The CDR3 nucleotides read TGTGCCAGCAGCTTAGGGGTAACCGCGGACTCTGAAGCTTTCTTT. Protein: CASSLGVTADSEAFF. This sequence joins TRBV7-9 and TRBJ1-1, with D unresolved. There are 15 residues in the CDR3. Germline V CDR1 and CDR2: SEHNR, FQNEAQ (reference sequence). V dropped 1 base and J dropped 6 bases, with 15 bases sitting between them.